Listed below are T cell receptor beta chains from one sample, sequenced in a study of molecular identifiers for immune sequencing clone quantification. TCRdb re-called the PCR reads with MiXCR, one entry per CDR3 protein. Found here are approximately 670,000 distinct CDR3 sequences, just under 20% of them singletons; the top ten hold roughly 0.9%. The specimen sequenced was naive CD8+ T cells from blood, with Jurkat cell RNA spiked in. The receptors here all came from a human donor in good health. Some libraries in this study had Jurkat cell RNA spiked in. CDR3s leave out the opening cysteine and the closing phenylalanine or tryptophan. D genes are given only for firm matches. Rows give clone size only sometimes, using once, few, many, or a class for an expanded clone.

d_call clone_size v_call cdr3_aa
- few TRBV2 ASSVVLEMNTEAF
TRBD2 - TRBV13 ASSPEAGRGNNEQF
TRBD1 many TRBV29-1 SVTLRGTGPYSNQPQH
- many TRBV19 ASTAWGASTDTQY
- many TRBV6-5 ASSAISTDTQY
- many TRBV28 ASSLSDSPPTDTQY
TRBD2 - TRBV20-1 SAVPSGKYEQY
- many TRBV6-1 ASSEGGGWNTEAF
TRBD2 many TRBV6-5 ASSYGIAGGPGDTQY
- few TRBV29-1 SVSGGYSYEQY
- many TRBV7-2 ASSFYRGYNYGYT
TRBD1 many TRBV5-4 ASSRGTDTEAF
- many TRBV12-3/TRBV12-4 ASSTEEGQETQY
TRBD1 - TRBV7-8 ASRIQGATPATNEKLF
TRBD1 many TRBV28 ASSGQGDEAF
- many TRBV4-2 ASSLSEGGSEAF
TRBD1 many TRBV11-2 ASTVQGGRPSSYEQY
- many TRBV28 ASSPPGARSYEQY